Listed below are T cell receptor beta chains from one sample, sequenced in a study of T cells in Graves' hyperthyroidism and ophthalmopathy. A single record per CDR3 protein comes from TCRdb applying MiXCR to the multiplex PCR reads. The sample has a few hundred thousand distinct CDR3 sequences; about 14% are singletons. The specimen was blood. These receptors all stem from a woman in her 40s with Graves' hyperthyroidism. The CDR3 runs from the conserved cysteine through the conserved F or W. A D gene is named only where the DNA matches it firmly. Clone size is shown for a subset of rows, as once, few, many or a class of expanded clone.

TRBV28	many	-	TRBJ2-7	TGTGCCAGCAGTGGGGGGGCGATCTACGAGCAGTACTTC	CASSGGAIYEQYF
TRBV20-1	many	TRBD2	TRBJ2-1	TGCAGTGCTAGAGGTCGGACTAGCGGGGGTAGCTCCTACAATGAGCAGTTCTTC	CSARGRTSGGSSYNEQFF
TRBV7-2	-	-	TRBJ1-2	TGTGCCAGCAGTTTGCGGGGGGCTCTTGACGGTGGCTACACCTTC	CASSLRGALDGGYTF
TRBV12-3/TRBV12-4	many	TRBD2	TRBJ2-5	TGTGCCAGCAGTTCCACTAGCGGACAAGAGACCCAGTACTTC	CASSSTSGQETQYF
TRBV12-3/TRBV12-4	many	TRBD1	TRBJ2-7	TGTGCCAGCAGTTCCCTGGGGGACAGATCCTCCTACGAGCAGTACTTC	CASSSLGDRSSYEQYF
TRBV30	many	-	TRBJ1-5	TGTGCCTGGAGTAGGGGAGATCAGCCCCAGCATTTT	CAWSRGDQPQHF
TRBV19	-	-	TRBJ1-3	TGTGCCAGTAGTCGCCGGGACGGAGTCTCTGGAAACACCATATATTTT	CASSRRDGVSGNTIYF
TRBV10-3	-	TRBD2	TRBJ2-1	TGTGCCATCAGTGAAGTCCGCGGGAGGTTAGAGAATGAGCAGTTCTTC	CAISEVRGRLENEQFF
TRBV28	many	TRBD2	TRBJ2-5	TGTGCCAGCAGTTTCCCCGGGACTAGCGGAGGAGAGACCCAGTACTTC	CASSFPGTSGGETQYF
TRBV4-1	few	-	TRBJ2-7	TGCGCCAGCAGCCCCCCGGCGATTTACGAGCAGTACTTC	CASSPPAIYEQYF
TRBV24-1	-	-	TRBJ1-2	TGTGCCACCAGTGATCCCGCGGACGTCTATGGCTACACCTTC	CATSDPADVYGYTF
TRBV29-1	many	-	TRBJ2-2	TGCAGCGCTGGACAGTACACCGGGGAGCTGTTTTTT	CSAGQYTGELFF
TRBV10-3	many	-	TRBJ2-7	TGTGCCATCAGTGAGTCTGACGAGAGGCCCTACGAGCAGTACTTC	CAISESDERPYEQYF
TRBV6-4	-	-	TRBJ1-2	TGTGCCAGCAGGGGGGGGGGACCCCCTAACTATGGCTACACCTTC	CASRGGGPPNYGYTF
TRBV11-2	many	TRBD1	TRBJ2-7	TGTGCCAGCAGCCCCACCCCCGCGACAGGGTACGAGCAGTACTTC	CASSPTPATGYEQYF
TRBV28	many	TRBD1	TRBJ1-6	TGTGCCAGCAGCCGGACAGGAACTTCACCCCTCCACTTT	CASSRTGTSPLHF
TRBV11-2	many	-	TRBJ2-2	TGTGCCACGGAGGGGGCAAGGACCGGGGAGCTGTTTTTT	CATEGARTGELFF
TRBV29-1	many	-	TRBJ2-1	TGCAGCGTTTCGGGGCAGGGCTACAATGAGCAGTTCTTC	CSVSGQGYNEQFF
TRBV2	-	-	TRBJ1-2	TGTGCCAGCACGCCAGGGCTGGGCTATGGCTACACCTTC	CASTPGLGYGYTF
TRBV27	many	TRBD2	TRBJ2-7	TGTGCCAGCAGTTTATCGCCGGGACTAGCGGGCTCGTACGAGCAGTACTTC	CASSLSPGLAGSYEQYF
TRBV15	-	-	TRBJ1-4	TGTGCCACCAGCAGAGCGGGAGCAAATGAAAAACTGTTTTTT	CATSRAGANEKLFF
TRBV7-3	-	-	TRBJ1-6	TGTGCCAGCAGCTTAACTGGCGGGGATAATTCACCCCTCCACTTT	CASSLTGGDNSPLHF
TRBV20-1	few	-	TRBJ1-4	TGCAGTGCTAGCCCGAGTGTAATTAATGAAAAACTGTTTTTT	CSASPSVINEKLFF
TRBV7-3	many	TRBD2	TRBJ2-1	TGTGCCAGCAGCCCTGGACTAGCGGGATCCAATGAGCAGTTCTTC	CASSPGLAGSNEQFF
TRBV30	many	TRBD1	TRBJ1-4	TGTGCCTGGAGACCGGGACAGCAAGGAAAACTGTTTTTT	CAWRPGQQGKLFF
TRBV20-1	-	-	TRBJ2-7	TGCAGTGCTTTCATGGGCGGTTTCTCCTACGAGCAGTACTTC	CSAFMGGFSYEQYF
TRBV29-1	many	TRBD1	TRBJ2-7	TGCAGCGTTCCGGGACAGGGCTCCTACGAGCAGTACTTC	CSVPGQGSYEQYF
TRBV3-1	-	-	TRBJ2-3	TGTGCCAGCAGCAAAAACAGGGGAGGCGACACAGATACGCAGTATTTT	CASSKNRGGDTDTQYF
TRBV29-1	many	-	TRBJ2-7	TGCAGCGTTGTAAAGGCGTCGACCTACGAGCAGTACTTC	CSVVKASTYEQYF
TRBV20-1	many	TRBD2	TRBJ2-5	TGCAGTGCCAAAGGGACTAGCGGACCGCAAGAGACCCAGTACTTC	CSAKGTSGPQETQYF
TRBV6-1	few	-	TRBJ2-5	TGTGCCAGCAGTGGACTACGGGAGACCCAGTACTTC	CASSGLRETQYF
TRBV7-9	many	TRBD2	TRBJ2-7	TGTGCCAGCAGCCTTCCTAGAAGCGGGAGCCTCGAGTACGAGCAGTACTTC	CASSLPRSGSLEYEQYF
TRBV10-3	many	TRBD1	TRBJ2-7	TGTGCCATCAGTGAACAGGGGGATATATACGAGCAGTACTTC	CAISEQGDIYEQYF
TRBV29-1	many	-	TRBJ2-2	TGCAGCGTTGGGCCTGCTTCAAACACCGGGGAGCTGTTTTTT	CSVGPASNTGELFF
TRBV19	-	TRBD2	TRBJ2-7	TGTGCCAGTAGTTCCGGGACTAGCGGGAGGGCCCCCTACGAGCAGTACTTC	CASSSGTSGRAPYEQYF
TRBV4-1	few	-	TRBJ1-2	TGCGCCAGCAGCCAAGTAGGACAGCAGGTCTATGGCTACACCTTC	CASSQVGQQVYGYTF
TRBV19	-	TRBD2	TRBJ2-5	TGTGCCAGTAGTATAGAGCGGGAGGACCCTCAAGAGACCCAGTACTTC	CASSIEREDPQETQYF
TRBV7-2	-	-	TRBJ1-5	TGTGCCAGCAGCCCCCAGAGGGTAGGTCAGCCCCAGCATTTT	CASSPQRVGQPQHF
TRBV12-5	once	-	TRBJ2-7	TGTGCTAGTGGTTTGGTTGAGACTAGTTACGAGCAGTACTTC	CASGLVETSYEQYF
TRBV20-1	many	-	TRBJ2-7	TGCAGTGCTAGAGGGAACTCCTACGAGCAGTACTTC	CSARGNSYEQYF
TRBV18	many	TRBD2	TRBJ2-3	TGTGCCAGCTCACCACCACTAGCGGGAGCAGATACGCAGTATTTT	CASSPPLAGADTQYF
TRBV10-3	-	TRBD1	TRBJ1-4	TGTGCCATTTCCGGACAGGGTGCTGAAAAACTGTTTTTT	CAISGQGAEKLFF
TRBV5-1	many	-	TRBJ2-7	TGCGCCAGCAGCTTCAAGGGGCCGGACTACGAGCAGTACTTC	CASSFKGPDYEQYF
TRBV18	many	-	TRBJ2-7	TGTGCCAGCTCTCGCGGCCTGCCCTCCGAGCAGTACTTC	CASSRGLPSEQYF
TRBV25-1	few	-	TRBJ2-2	TGTGCCAGCAGCTCCAAAGGTCCAGTTCCGAACACCGGGGAGCTGTTTTTT	CASSSKGPVPNTGELFF
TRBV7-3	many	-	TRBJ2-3	TGTGCCAGCAGCTTAGAACCAGGGAACCGAGATACGCAGTATTTT	CASSLEPGNRDTQYF
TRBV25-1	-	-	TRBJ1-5	TGTGCCAGCAGTGTGGCAGGGAATCAGCCCCAGCATTTT	CASSVAGNQPQHF
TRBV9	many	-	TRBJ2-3	TGTGCCAGCAGCCTCGAGCCCGGGGTAGATACGCAGTATTTT	CASSLEPGVDTQYF
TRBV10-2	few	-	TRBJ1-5	TGCGCCAGCAGTGACCGATTACAGTGGGACGATCAGCCCCAGCATTTT	CASSDRLQWDDQPQHF
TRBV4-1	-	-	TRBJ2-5	TGCGCCAGCAGCCAAGGGGGGCGGACCACTACTGGAGAGACCCAGTACTTC	CASSQGGRTTTGETQYF
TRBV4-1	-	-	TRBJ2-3	TGCGCCAGCCAGTTGTCCGGGAGTGCAGATACGCAGTATTTT	CASQLSGSADTQYF
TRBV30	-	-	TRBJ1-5	TGTGCCTGGGACTCAGGGATAGGGGATCCCCAGCATTTT	CAWDSGIGDPQHF
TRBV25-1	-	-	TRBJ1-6	TGTGCCAGCAGTGAATGGGGGGTAAATTCACCCCTCCACTTT	CASSEWGVNSPLHF
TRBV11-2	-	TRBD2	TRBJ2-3	TGTGCCAGCAGCCTCGCTAGCGGGAGGACTACAGATACGCAGTATTTT	CASSLASGRTTDTQYF